Presented here are 27 T cell receptor beta chains from one specimen sequenced in a study of T-cell memory formation after mild COVID-19. TCRdb processed the 5' RACE reads anew with MiXCR; each CDR3 protein has one entry. The repertoire consists of just under 50,000 distinct CDR3 sequences, with around 12% occurring once and the leading ten covering around 25%. Specimen: PBMCs or a T cell subset sorted from them (not recorded which). The source is a man between 18 and 29 years old who had mild COVID-19 (a few samples of this study predate the infection). Cell type and time point are not known.

This clonotype was counted between two and nine times. The V and J genes are TRBV9 and TRBJ2-1, with D uncertain. CDR3 length equals 15 residues. Between the trimmed V and J ends, which lost 4 bases and 0 bases, there was a span of 11 bases. Germline CDR1 reads SGDLS; CDR2 reads YYNGEE. CDR3: CASSPGFSSYNEQFF. In DNA form, the CDR3 reads TGTGCCAGCAGCCCCGGCTTTAGCTCCTACAATGAGCAGTTCTTC.

The genes are TRBV5-1 and TRBJ1-2, with D unresolved. The CDR3 covers 13 residues. Per the germline V gene, CDR1 is SGHRS and CDR2 is YFSETQ. V was shortened by 4 bases and J by 1 base, with 8 bases between the two germline ends. The CDR3, as DNA: TGCGCCAGCAGCGTCGACATTAACTATGGCTACACCTTC. As protein: CASSVDINYGYTF.

The chain combines TRBV18 with TRBJ2-7, with D possibly called TRBD1 or TRBD2 (5 bases each). Germline CDR1 KGHSH, CDR2 LQKENI. Trimming removed 3 bases from V and 3 bases from J, with 12 bases in between. The CDR3 sequence is 14 residues long. Here the CDR3 reads CASSPAGTLYEQYF. CDR3 in DNA: TGTGCCAGCTCACCGGCAGGGACCCTCTACGAGCAGTACTTC.

The chain joins TRBV14 to TRBJ1-1; 9 nucleotides agree with TRBD1. Trimming cost V 6 bases and J 5 bases; bases outside gene matches: 7. This CDR3 contains 14 residues. Germline loops: CDR1 SGHDN, CDR2 FVKESK. The CDR3 sequence: CASSRDRVDTEAFF. CDR3 in DNA: TGTGCCAGCAGTCGGGACAGGGTGGATACTGAAGCTTTCTTT.

This clonotype was found a few times. CDR3 in DNA: TGCGCCAGCAGCCAAGGTCGGGACAGGGCGTCCTACGAGCAGTACTTC. It codes for CASSQGRDRASYEQYF. The gene calls are TRBV4-1 and TRBJ2-7; 9 nucleotides line up with TRBD1. After removal of 1 base from V and 1 base from J, the junction contained 5 bases not matched to a gene. The germline gives CDR1 MGHRA, CDR2 YSYEKL. The CDR3 contains 16 residues.

This clonotype turned up a few times. The J gene is TRBJ2-1, the V gene TRBV6-2 or TRBV6-3, with 8 positions matching TRBD2. The trim removed 2 bases at V and 5 bases at J, leaving 8 bases unmatched. Germline values: CDR1 MNHEY, CDR2 SVGEGT. The CDR3 consists of 16 residues. CDR3 sequence: CASSYTPGTRDNEQFF. The CDR3 coding sequence is TGTGCCAGCAGTTACACCCCCGGGACTAGGGACAATGAGCAGTTCTTC.

The rearrangement joins TRBV10-3 to TRBJ2-5; 9 bases align to TRBD1. Germline V gives CDR1 ENHRY, CDR2 SYGVKD. V dropped 4 bases and J dropped 5; count of bases not matched to a gene: 5. This CDR3 is 14 amino acids long. The DNA of the CDR3 is TGTGCCATCAGTGCCGGGACAGGGAAGGAGACCCAGTACTTC. Its protein product is CAISAGTGKETQYF.

This clonotype came up many times. The chain carries TRBV9 and TRBJ2-3, with D possibly being TRBD1 or TRBD2 (5 bases each). The CDR3 has 16 amino acids. In germline, CDR1 is SGDLS, CDR2 YYNGEE. Deletions cut 0 bases from V and 2 bases from J, with 13 bases between. In nucleotides, the CDR3 is TGTGCCAGCAGCGTAGTTGGGGGACCGCTCACAGATACGCAGTATTTT. Its translation: CASSVVGGPLTDTQYF. Together with reference TRBV9 and TRBJ2-3, the CDR3 gives the full variable domain: DSGVTQTPKHLITATGQRVTLRCSPRSGDLSVYWYQQSLDQGLQFLIQYYNGEERAKGNILERFSAQQFPDLHSELNLSSLELGDSALYFCASSVVGGPLTDTQYFGPGTRLTVL.

This clonotype was counted many times. The gene calls are TRBV7-6 and TRBJ2-3; 8 bases fit TRBD2. Germline CDR1 SGHVS, CDR2 FNYEAQ. Unmatched junction bases numbered 10, after V lost 6 bases and J lost 5 bases. This CDR3 is 15 amino acids long. CDR3: CASSSRGGHGDTQYF. The CDR3 bases are TGTGCCAGCAGTTCCCGGGGGGGGCACGGAGATACGCAGTATTTT.

This sequence joins TRBV6-6 and TRBJ1-4, with unresolved D. V shed 8 bases and J shed 8 bases, with 9 bases lying between them. Germline loops: CDR1 MNHNY, CDR2 SVGAGI (reference sequence). The CDR3 is 11 amino acids. The DNA for the CDR3 is TGTGCCAGCGTTTTCGAGGAAAAACTGTTTTTT. It specifies CASVFEEKLFF.

CDR3 nucleotide sequence: TGTGCCTGGAGTCCAGGGACTAGCGGAGAGACCCAGTACTTC. This codes for CAWSPGTSGETQYF. This chain uses TRBV30 with TRBJ2-5, with TRBD2 matching over 11 bases. The CDR3 runs 14 residues. Unmatched junction bases numbered 3, after V lost 2 bases and J lost 4 bases. CDR1 and CDR2 (germline): GTSNPN, SVGIG (reference sequence).

In its sample, this clonotype was seen many times. The gene calls are TRBV7-2 and TRBJ2-4; D uncertain. The CDR3 length is 14 residues. Trimming stripped 5 bases from V and 1 base from J, with 9 bases between. Per the germline V gene, CDR1 is SGHTA and CDR2 is FQGNSA. CDR3 sequence (DNA): TGTGCCAGCAGCCCAACCATGGCCAAAAACATTCAGTACTTC. This translates into CASSPTMAKNIQYF. Using reference TRBV7-2 and TRBJ2-4 for the parts outside the CDR3, the full variable domain is GAGVSQSPSNKVTEKGKDVELRCDPISGHTALYWYRQSLGQGLEFLIYFQGNSAPDKSGLPSDRFSAERTGGSVSTLTIQRTQQEDSAVYLCASSPTMAKNIQYFGAGTRLSVL.

This clonotype was counted at least ten times. V usage is TRBV7-2 and J usage is TRBJ2-3; D possibly uses TRBD1 or TRBD2 (5 bases each). The CDR3 is 14 amino acids. Germline V gives CDR1 SGHTA, CDR2 FQGNSA. V shed 4 bases and J shed 1 base, with 9 bases lying between them. The CDR3 coding sequence is TGTGCCAGCAGCTCCACGGGGCGCACAGATACGCAGTATTTT. The encoded protein is CASSSTGRTDTQYF. The full variable domain, with the rest looked up from reference TRBV7-2 and TRBJ2-3, is GAGVSQSPSNKVTEKGKDVELRCDPISGHTALYWYRQSLGQGLEFLIYFQGNSAPDKSGLPSDRFSAERTGGSVSTLTIQRTQQEDSAVYLCASSSTGRTDTQYFGPGTRLTVL.

This clonotype was picked up many times. The J gene is TRBJ2-7, the V gene TRBV29-1; no clear D gene. CDR3 length: 12 residues. Germline loops: CDR1 SQVTM, CDR2 ANQGSEA. V lost 3 bases, J lost 3 bases, and 9 bases lay in between. Here the CDR3 DNA reads TGCAGCGTTGAGTTGACGGACTACGAGCAGTACTTC. Residues: CSVELTDYEQYF.

This clonotype has a handful of counts. V and J are TRBV20-1 and TRBJ2-5, with D perhaps TRBD1 (5 bases). V lost 0 bases and J 5 bases, leaving 13 bases between the germline ends. The CDR3 covers 14 residues. Germline V gives CDR1 DFQATT, CDR2 SNEGSKA (reference sequence). The CDR3 nucleotides read TGCAGTGCTAGAGATCCTGGGGCCACGGAGACCCAGTACTTC. This sequence encodes CSARDPGATETQYF.

This clonotype was counted between two and nine times. The rearrangement links TRBV3-1 to TRBJ1-2; no reliable D call. The CDR3 is 15 residues long. The ends were cut back, 1 base at V and 3 bases at J, with 12 bases in the middle. Germline V CDR1 and CDR2: LGHDT, YNNKEL (reference sequence). The CDR3 loop reads CASSQGEAVDYGYTF. The CDR3 DNA sequence: TGTGCCAGCAGCCAAGGGGAGGCAGTAGACTATGGCTACACCTTC.

The chain links TRBV20-1 to TRBJ2-7; no clear D gene. Trimming took off 6 bases at V and 0 bases at J, with 15 bases between the two ends. CDR1 and CDR2 (germline): DFQATT, SNEGSKA (reference sequence). The length of the CDR3 is 14 residues. The CDR3 coding sequence is TGCAGTGCGAAGGCCCGGAACAGCTCCTACGAGCAGTACGTC. Protein product: CSAKARNSSYEQYV.

J is TRBJ2-1 and V is TRBV4-2; a weak D match, TRBD2 (6 bases). This CDR3 spans 16 amino acids. Trimming cost V 1 base and J 2 bases, with 12 bases left between them. The germline gives CDR1 LGHNA, CDR2 YNFKEQ. CDR3 in DNA: TGTGCCAGCAGCCAAGGCCCTAGCGAGACCTACAATGAGCAGTTCTTC. Residues: CASSQGPSETYNEQFF.

This clonotype occurred many times. The chain has TRBV5-1 and TRBJ2-3, with D perhaps matching TRBD1 (5 bases). This CDR3 spans 14 amino acids. The V end was cut by 2 bases, the J end by 4 bases, with 11 bases between. CDR1 SGHRS and CDR2 YFSETQ come from the germline V gene. In nucleotides, the CDR3 is TGCGCCAGCAGCTTCCAGGGAACGGCAGATACGCAGTATTTT. Translating gives CASSFQGTADTQYF.

This clonotype has ten or more counts. This chain joins TRBV5-4 and TRBJ1-1, with unresolved D. The CDR3 totals 12 residues. CDR1 and CDR2 (germline): SGHNT, YYREEE (reference sequence). V was trimmed by 5 bases and J by 6 bases, leaving 11 bases between them. CDR3 in amino acids: CASRAETSEAFF. The CDR3 coding sequence is TGTGCCAGCAGGGCTGAGACCTCTGAAGCTTTCTTT.

The chain combines TRBV18 with TRBJ2-3, with D possibly matching TRBD1 (5 bases). This CDR3 spans 14 amino acids. CDR1 is KGHSH, CDR2 LQKENI, per germline. Trimming pared 3 bases from V and 5 bases from J, leaving 12 bases between. The CDR3 DNA reads TGTGCCAGCTCACCGGTTAACACAGGAGATACGCAGTATTTT. Residues: CASSPVNTGDTQYF.

The V call is TRBV5-6, the J call TRBJ1-4; D remains unclear. Germline CDR1 is SGHDT and CDR2 is YYEEEE. The CDR3 covers 18 residues. V dropped 0 bases and J dropped 2 bases, with 17 bases sitting between them. The CDR3 protein is CASSLGPQTWGTNEKLFF. CDR3 bases: TGTGCCAGCAGCTTGGGGCCGCAAACGTGGGGTACTAATGAAAAACTGTTTTTT.

The J gene is TRBJ2-5, the V gene TRBV10-1, with D hard to call. This CDR3 comprises 13 residues. V lost 3 bases, J lost 1 base, and 6 bases lay in between. Germline V gene lookup returns CDR1 WNHNN and CDR2 SYGVQD (reference sequence). This CDR3 is CASSEGIQETQYF. In nucleotides, the CDR3 is TGCGCCAGCAGTGAAGGTATCCAAGAGACCCAGTACTTC.

This clonotype was observed a few times. The chain uses TRBV6-5 and TRBJ1-2; 7 bases match TRBD1. Unmatched junction bases numbered 6, after V lost 4 bases and J lost 7 bases. CDR3 size: 13 residues. The germline V gene encodes CDR1 MNHEY and CDR2 SVGAGI. The CDR3 reads CASSLSGDSGYTF. As DNA, the CDR3 is TGTGCCAGCAGTTTGTCCGGGGACAGTGGCTACACCTTC.

This clonotype was seen many times. The V gene is TRBV5-1, the J gene TRBJ2-5; 10 bases map to TRBD2. V dropped 2 bases and J dropped 4; count of bases not matched to a gene: 5. Germline CDR1 SGHRS, CDR2 YFSETQ. CDR3 length: 15 residues. CDR3 in DNA: TGCGCCAGCAGCTTACTAGCGGGGTCGGGAGAGACCCAGTACTTC. Amino acids: CASSLLAGSGETQYF. The complete variable domain, with remaining parts taken from reference TRBV5-1 and TRBJ2-5, reads KAGVTQTPRYLIKTRGQQVTLSCSPISGHRSVSWYQQTPGQGLQFLFEYFSETQRNKGNFPGRFSGRQFSNSRSEMNVSTLELGDSALYLCASSLLAGSGETQYFGPGTRLLVL.

The rearrangement links TRBV19 to TRBJ1-2; 7 nucleotides agree with TRBD1. This CDR3 is 15 amino acids long. V shed 3 bases, J shed 3 bases, and the junction held 7 bases outside the gene matches. The V gene's germline CDR1 is LNHDA and CDR2 SQIVND (reference sequence). The CDR3 reads CASSMGTDSYYGYTF. The CDR3 bases are TGTGCCAGTAGTATGGGGACAGACTCTTACTATGGCTACACCTTC.

This clonotype was counted ten times or more. V is TRBV7-2 and J is TRBJ2-5; 8 bases align to TRBD1. J gave up 5 bases and V 5 bases, and 10 bases lay outside the gene matches. The CDR3 runs to 15 residues. CDR1 and CDR2 (germline): SGHTA, FQGNSA. CDR3: CASSRGPQGAETQYF. CDR3 DNA: TGTGCCAGCAGCCGGGGCCCCCAGGGGGCGGAGACCCAGTACTTC.